This T cell receptor (beta chain) is drawn from a study of blood T cell repertoires in COVID-19. Measured with immunoSEQ multiplex PCR; TCRdb has only the in-frame clones, and not every one. Of roughly 220,000 clones in the sample, around 91% were seen once. The CDR3 totals 12 residues. Trimming took 8 bases from V and 5 from J, leaving 13 bases between them. The germline V gene encodes CDR1 GTSNPN and CDR2 SVGIG (reference sequence). The receptor comes from a man aged 25-40 years who had been exposed to COVID-19. The sample was PBMCs or T cells enriched from blood (not recorded which). The chain is built from TRBV30 and TRBJ2-1; the D gene is possibly TRBD1 (5 bases). The CDR3 coding sequence is TGTGCCCGCCTTGGGGCGGACAATGAGCAGTTCTTC. It is translated as CARLGADNEQFF.